These 13 T cell receptor beta chains were all obtained from the same sample, sequenced in a study of blood T cells in healthy people across ages. It was with a sample-barcoded 5' primer and a J-beta primer mix that a second PCR of about 6 to 12 cycles was run. TCRdb itself ran the 5' RACE reads through MiXCR, one entry per CDR3 protein. The sample lists almost 800,000 distinct CDR3 sequences, roughly 64% occurring once. The sample was blood. The receptors originated from a man aged 25 to 40 in good health.

V gene TRBV5-1 combines with J gene TRBJ2-7; 7 nucleotides match TRBD2. CDR3 length: 15 amino acids. Trimming at V came to 0 bases and at J to 2 bases, leaving 5 bases not matched to a gene. CDR1 is SGHRS and CDR2 is YFSETQ in the germline V gene. CDR3 in amino acids: CASSLAGAGPYEQYF. CDR3 nucleotides: TGCGCCAGCAGCTTGGCTGGAGCGGGGCCCTACGAGCAGTACTTC.

The V call is TRBV20-1, the J call TRBJ1-3; D call uncertain. Germline CDR1 reads DFQATT; CDR2 reads SNEGSKA (reference sequence). The CDR3 runs 12 residues. V lost 7 bases and J 6 bases, leaving 13 bases between the germline ends. The CDR3 region is CSGITVQNTIYF. The CDR3, as DNA: TGCAGTGGCATTACAGTTCAAAACACCATATATTTT.

The chain links TRBV6-1 to TRBJ1-2; TRBD1 is a possible D gene (5 bases). Germline assignment: CDR1 MNHNS and CDR2 SASEGT. This CDR3 is built from 16 residues. Trimming took 1 base from V and 3 from J, leaving 15 bases between them. The CDR3 DNA is TGTGCCAGCAGTGAAGAATTCGGCAGGGTCGACTATGGCTACACCTTC. Encoded protein: CASSEEFGRVDYGYTF.

CDR3 sequence (DNA): TGTGCCAGCAGTTTAGAGTCGGGTGCCTCCTACGAGCAGTACTTC. It translates to CASSLESGASYEQYF. This rearrangement joins TRBV12-3 or TRBV12-4 to TRBJ2-7; D is ambiguous. The CDR3 totals 15 residues. Trimming removed 1 base from V and 0 bases from J, with 10 bases in between.

The gene calls are TRBV3-1 and TRBJ2-6; a possible D gene is TRBD1 (5 bases). V lost 0 bases and J lost 1, with 16 bases in between. This CDR3 comprises 19 residues. Germline lookup yields CDR1 LGHDT and CDR2 YNNKEL (reference sequence). The CDR3 coding sequence is TGTGCCAGCAGCCAAGATTGGGGCAGTGTTCGGTCTGGGGCCAACGTCCTGACTTTC. It encodes CASSQDWGSVRSGANVLTF.

This clonotype was seen only a few times. The chain employs TRBV7-9 and TRBJ2-4, with D possibly being TRBD2 (6 bases). The V gene's germline CDR1 is SEHNR and CDR2 FQNEAQ (reference sequence). With 4 bases removed from V and 0 bases from J, the gap between germline ends came to 22 bases. The CDR3 runs 19 residues. The DNA of the CDR3 is TGTGCCAGCAGCTCTGACTCTGCGGGGCCTAGTCTAGCCAAAAACATTCAGTACTTC. Protein: CASSSDSAGPSLAKNIQYF.

The J gene is TRBJ2-4, the V gene TRBV11-3; D may be TRBD2 (5 bases). V lost 5 bases and J 6 bases, leaving 20 bases between the germline ends. CDR3 size: 16 residues. The germline V gene has CDR1 SGHNT and CDR2 YENEEA. The CDR3 loop is CASSGQNLAKGNIQYF. The CDR3 DNA follows: TGTGCCAGCAGCGGGCAGAACCTAGCCAAGGGAAACATTCAGTACTTC.

This clonotype has just a few counts. This chain uses TRBV4-3 with TRBJ2-5; D is ambiguous. The closer fit of TRBJ2-7 to the DNA end suggests the J call may be wrong. This CDR3 comprises 15 residues. CDR1 and CDR2 (germline): LGHNA, YSLEER. The CDR3 loop reads CASSQDSGILYEQYF. CDR3 bases: TGCGCCAGCAGCCAAGATTCGGGCATACTGTACGAGCAGTACTTC.

The chain employs TRBV29-1 and TRBJ2-2, with D unresolved. The V gene's germline CDR1 is SQVTM and CDR2 ANQGSEA. V was shortened by 5 bases and J by 5 bases, with 9 bases between the two germline ends. There are 12 residues in the CDR3. The DNA of the CDR3 is TGCAGCGTTAAGACTGAAACCGGGGAGCTGTTTTTT. This codes for CSVKTETGELFF.

This clonotype was counted a few times. The chain employs TRBV4-2 and TRBJ2-7, with D unresolved. The CDR3 extends over 12 amino acids. Germline values: CDR1 LGHNA, CDR2 YNFKEQ. Trimming took 0 bases from V and 5 from J, leaving 5 bases between them. The CDR3 sequence is CASSQDPDEQYF. CDR3 coding DNA: TGTGCCAGCAGCCAAGACCCAGACGAGCAGTACTTC.

The rearrangement uses TRBV18 and TRBJ2-1; 9 nucleotides agree with TRBD1. The ends lost 0 bases at V and 9 bases at J; junction bases unmatched: 9. Germline loops: CDR1 KGHSH, CDR2 LQKENI. The CDR3 spans 16 residues. The CDR3 nucleotides are TGTGCCAGCTCACCACCGGGACAGGGAGGTAGAGGTGAGCAGTTCTTC. Translated, it gives CASSPPGQGGRGEQFF. Full variable domain (remainder filled in from reference TRBV18 and TRBJ2-1): NAGVMQNPRHLVRRRGQEARLRCSPMKGHSHVYWYRQLPEEGLKFMVYLQKENIIDESGMPKERFSAEFPKEGPSILRIQQVVRGDSAAYFCASSPPGQGGRGEQFFGPGTRLTVL.

This clonotype was picked up one time. The chain is built from TRBV7-2 and TRBJ2-3, with TRBD2 as a possible D gene (7 bases). This CDR3 is 17 amino acids long. V was trimmed by 5 bases and J by 3 bases, leaving 21 bases between them. Looked up from germline, CDR1 is SGHTA and CDR2 is FQGNSA. CDR3 region: CASSLGRGGLWTDTQYF. In DNA, the CDR3 is TGTGCCAGCAGCCTGGGTAGGGGGGGGCTATGGACAGATACGCAGTATTTT.

The rearrangement joins TRBV10-1 to TRBJ2-3; D is perhaps TRBD1 or TRBD2 (5 bases each). Looked up from germline, CDR1 is WNHNN and CDR2 is SYGVQD (reference sequence). V was clipped by 3 bases and J by 2 bases, with 12 bases between them. The CDR3 loop spans 15 amino acids. The CDR3 bases are TGCGCCAGCAGTGACGGGGCGGTAGCCACAGATACGCAGTATTTT. It codes for CASSDGAVATDTQYF.